Following are 9 T cell receptor beta chains from one sample sequenced in a study of T cells in Graves' hyperthyroidism and ophthalmopathy (dated by TCRdb to the late 2010s). Library generation was performed with multiplex PCR. Sequencing used an Illumina HiSeq 2000. Amplification of TCR beta CDR3 regions was carried out from RNA transcripts. The first round of RT-PCR for the TCR CDR3 was performed with the HTBI primer set and the Qiagen OneStep RT-PCR kit. TCRdb reanalyzed the raw reads on its own, using fastp at Q25 for trimming and MiXCR for clone calling, and kept in-frame beta chains. Identical CDR3 proteins give one entry, which carries the most common genes and DNA. The sample data list 300,000 to 450,000 distinct CDR3 sequences, and over 10% of these were observed just once. The top ten constitute roughly 9.2% of the sample. Source material: blood. These receptors all stem from a woman aged 18-35 years with Graves' hyperthyroidism.

This clonotype was counted many times. The genes are TRBV10-3 and TRBJ2-7, with D unresolved. CDR3 size: 11 residues. Germline assignment: CDR1 ENHRY and CDR2 SYGVKD. V lost 5 bases and J 1 base, leaving 3 bases between the germline ends. The CDR3 nucleotides read TGTGCCATCAGTCCTTCCTACGAGCAGTACTTC. Protein: CAISPSYEQYF.

Ten or more counts support this clonotype. The chain combines TRBV18 with TRBJ2-7; no clear D. CDR3 size: 15 residues. With 2 bases removed from V and 0 bases from J, the gap between germline ends came to 11 bases. Germline CDR1 and CDR2: KGHSH and LQKENI. This CDR3 reads CASSPSAVSSYEQYF. Written as DNA, the CDR3 is TGTGCCAGCTCACCATCGGCGGTTAGCTCCTACGAGCAGTACTTC.

This clonotype was detected many times. V is TRBV7-9 and J is TRBJ2-1, with 11 positions matching TRBD2. Germline loops: CDR1 SEHNR, CDR2 FQNEAQ (reference sequence). The CDR3 totals 14 residues. Trimming removed 4 bases from V and 9 bases from J; junction bases left unmatched: 5. The CDR3 reads CASSYSGRATEQFF. CDR3 DNA: TGTGCCAGCAGCTATAGCGGGAGGGCCACTGAGCAGTTCTTC.

The J gene is TRBJ2-5, the V gene TRBV14, with a tentative D call TRBD2 (5 bases). V was trimmed by 0 bases and J by 7 bases, leaving 9 bases between them. The CDR3 consists of 13 residues. Per germline, CDR1 SGHDN and CDR2 FVKESK. CDR3 DNA sequence: TGTGCCAGCAGCCAAGATGAAGGAGGGACCCAGTACTTC. Translation: CASSQDEGGTQYF.

This clonotype has a count of ten or more. V is TRBV6-2 or TRBV6-3 and J is TRBJ2-7; D tentatively reads TRBD1 or TRBD2 (5 bases each). This CDR3 is 15 amino acids long. V gave up 3 bases and J gave up 0 bases, with 12 bases separating them. CDR1 and CDR2 from the germline V gene are MNHEY and SVGEGT. Here the CDR3 reads CASSYVAGSSYEQYF. Written as DNA, the CDR3 is TGTGCCAGCAGTTATGTTGCAGGGAGCTCCTACGAGCAGTACTTC.

This clonotype was found many times. V usage is TRBV2 and J usage is TRBJ2-1; no firm D call. The CDR3 sequence is 13 residues long. Germline assignment: CDR1 SNHLY and CDR2 FYNNEI. Between the trimmed V and J ends, which lost 0 bases and 9 bases, there was a span of 9 bases. CDR3 sequence: CASSEARTSEQFF. The CDR3 DNA reads TGTGCCAGCAGTGAAGCGCGGACCAGTGAGCAGTTCTTC. The full variable domain, with the rest looked up from reference TRBV2 and TRBJ2-1, is EPEVTQTPSHQVTQMGQEVILRCVPISNHLYFYWYRQILGQKVEFLVSFYNNEISEKSEIFDDQFSVERPDGSNFTLKIRSTKLEDSAMYFCASSEARTSEQFFGPGTRLTVL.

Many counts were recorded for this clonotype. The J gene is TRBJ1-1, the V gene TRBV20-1; D possibly corresponds to TRBD1 (5 bases). This CDR3 is 11 amino acids long. V was shortened by 4 bases and J by 5 bases, with 8 bases between the two germline ends. Germline assignment: CDR1 DFQATT and CDR2 SNEGSKA (reference sequence). CDR3: CSATRETEAFF. In nucleotides, the CDR3 is TGCAGTGCTACCAGGGAGACTGAAGCTTTCTTT.

At least ten counts were recorded for this clonotype. The gene calls are TRBV6-5 and TRBJ1-1, with D hard to call. Germline CDR1 reads MNHEY; CDR2 reads SVGAGI. The V and J ends lost 0 bases and 1 base respectively, with 9 bases between them. The CDR3 is 15 amino acids. CDR3 residues: CASSYSAEANTEAFF. CDR3 bases: TGTGCCAGCAGTTACTCCGCAGAGGCGAACACTGAAGCTTTCTTT.

This clonotype was counted ten times or more. The chain combines TRBV6-1 with TRBJ1-1; D is perhaps TRBD1 (5 bases). Trimming took off 5 bases at V and 3 bases at J, with 16 bases between the two ends. The CDR3 spans 15 residues. Germline V gene data show CDR1 as MNHNS and CDR2 as SASEGT. The CDR3 protein is CASSPGGRQYTEAFF. CDR3 in DNA: TGTGCCAGCAGTCCTGGGGGGAGACAGTACACTGAAGCTTTCTTT.